This T cell receptor beta chain was retrieved from a study of beta chain features in type 1 diabetes. General study points: There were fewer insertions and more deletions at the VDJ junctions of type 1 diabetes patients. Compared with healthy donors, patients appeared to share more similar naive, central memory and regulatory TCRB repertoires. The study found moderately but significantly shorter TCRB CDR3s in all four CD4+ subsets of Type 1 diabetes patients.

There are a few counts of this clone. As yet, its antigen is unknown. Trimming took off 5 bases at V and 6 bases at J, with 13 bases between the two ends. This CDR3 region has 13 residues. Germline assignment: CDR1 LNHDA and CDR2 SQIVND (reference sequence). On average, the one heparinised blood draw given by each donor was approximately 120 mL. Staining for CD45RO/CCR7/CD25/CD127/CD95/CD27 allowed sorting of CD4+ naive, central memory, regulatory and stem cell-like memory cells. Expressed TCRB transcripts got sequenced, as all isolated RNA was reverse transcribed. Clones were read by immunoSEQ multiplex PCR, and TCRdb kept only the in-frame ones, dropping some. In the table there are around 710,000 clones, around 12% of which are singletons.

This chain joins TRBV19 and TRBJ1-2; no reliable D call. The clonotype comes from a young man with type 1 diabetes. Sample: naive CD4+ T cells from blood. CDR3 residues: CASSSPDPNGYTF. CDR3 nucleotides: TGTGCCAGTAGTTCACCAGACCCGAATGGCTACACCTTC.